This T cell receptor (beta chain) was sequenced in a study of glioma-infiltrating T cells after dendritic cell vaccination. Study-wide context: Treatment, given 2003 to 2012, was autologous tumor lysate-pulsed dendritic cell vaccination. Patients received three intradermal dendritic cell vaccine injections at biweekly intervals.

Input was approximately 1.8 ug genomic DNA, or all available if less. Assay: immunoSEQ multiplex PCR; the TCRdb copy retains only in-frame clones and omits some. This sample has about 49,000 clones; over 75% occur once, and the top ten carry around 10%. Losses at the gene ends were 6 bases for V and 1 base for J; bases not matched to a gene: 14. Germline loops: CDR1 KGHSH, CDR2 LQKENI. This CDR3 region has 18 residues. PBMC sampling occurred before vaccination, two weeks after the third dose, and at progression. The source material was blood, sampled before dendritic cell vaccination. The rearrangement links TRBV18 to TRBJ2-4, with TRBD1 matching over 8 bases. The sequence came from a human donor with glioblastoma. The CDR3 region has the DNA TGTGCCAGCTCCCCAGGAGGACAGGGTTTACTGGCCAAAAACATTCAGTACTTC. Residues: CASSPGGQGLLAKNIQYF.